This T cell receptor beta chain emerged from a study of blood T cell repertoires in COVID-19. Turning to the study itself: Collection of acute and convalescent COVID-19 samples took place in the United States, Italy and Spain. PBMCs, B-cell-depleted T cells, or T cells were the source of the cDNA or gDNA that made up the material.

The CDR3 runs to 13 residues. CDR1 and CDR2 (germline): MNHEY, SMNVEV (reference sequence). V shed 8 bases and J shed 5 bases, with 15 bases lying between them. TCRdb's copy holds only in-frame clones and misses some; the assay was immunoSEQ multiplex PCR. The sample has 50,000 to 70,000 clones, approximately 92% seen once. This chain joins TRBV27 and TRBJ2-5; D perhaps matches TRBD2 (5 bases). Material: peripheral blood. The clonotype was recovered from a man between 60 and 75 years old with acute or convalescent COVID-19. As DNA, the CDR3 is TGTGCCAGCTATGGAGGCGTTCGGGAGACCCAGTACTTC. Protein: CASYGGVRETQYF.